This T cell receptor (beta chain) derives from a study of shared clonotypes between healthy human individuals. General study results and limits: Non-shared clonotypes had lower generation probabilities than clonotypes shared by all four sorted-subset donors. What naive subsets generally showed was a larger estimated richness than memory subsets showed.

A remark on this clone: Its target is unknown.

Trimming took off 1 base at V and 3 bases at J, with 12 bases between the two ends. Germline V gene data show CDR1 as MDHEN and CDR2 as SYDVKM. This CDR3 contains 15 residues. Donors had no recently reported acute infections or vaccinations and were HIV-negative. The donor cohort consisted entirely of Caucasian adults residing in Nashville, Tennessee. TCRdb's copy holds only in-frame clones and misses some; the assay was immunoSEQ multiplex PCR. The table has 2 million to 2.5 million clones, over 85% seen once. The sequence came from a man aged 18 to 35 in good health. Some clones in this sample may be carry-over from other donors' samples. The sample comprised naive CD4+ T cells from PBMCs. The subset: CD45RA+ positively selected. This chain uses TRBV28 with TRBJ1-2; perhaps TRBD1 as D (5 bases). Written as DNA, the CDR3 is TGTGCCAGCAGTTTATTGTCTGGGGGAGACTATGGCTACACCTTC. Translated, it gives CASSLLSGGDYGYTF.